Listed below are T cell receptor beta chains from one sample, sequenced in a study of CD8+ T cells in alopecia areata. Sequencing was performed with immunoSEQ multiplex PCR; in TCRdb, only in-frame clones are kept and a portion is missing. The repertoire holds more than 200,000 clones, over 40% seen once, with around 3% in the top ten. The material was CD4+ T cells sorted from blood, obtained between weeks 36 and 40, from a patient treated with tofacitinib. All receptors derive from a human donor with alopecia areata. The CDR3 runs from the conserved cysteine through the conserved F or W. The D gene is left open where the match is weak. Part of the rows lack a size; the others show once, few, many or a class for expanded clones.

d_call	clone_size	v_call	j_call	cdr3_nt	cdr3_aa
-	-	TRBV4-3	TRBJ1-1	TGCGCCAGCAGCCAAGGTTCTTGGAAGAGTGAAGCTTTCTTT	CASSQGSWKSEAFF
-	-	TRBV7-9	TRBJ1-2	TGTGCCAGCAGCTTAGTTTTCCAGGCACCTGGCTACACCTTC	CASSLVFQAPGYTF
TRBD1	once	TRBV29-1	TRBJ1-1	TGCAGCGTTCAGGGGGAAATTGAAGCTTTCTTT	CSVQGEIEAFF
-	-	TRBV2	TRBJ2-3	TGTGCCAGCATGAGGAGGAATACGCAGTATTTT	CASMRRNTQYF
-	few	TRBV29-1	TRBJ2-1	TGCAGCGTTGGGGCAGACAATGAGCAGTTCTTC	CSVGADNEQFF
-	few	TRBV7-2	TRBJ1-3	TGTGCCAGCAGCCCCGCAAACACCATATATTTT	CASSPANTIYF
TRBD1	-	TRBV10-2	TRBJ2-5	TGCGCCAGCAGTGAACCGGGACAGCAAGAGACCCAGTACTTC	CASSEPGQQETQYF
-	-	TRBV28	TRBJ2-6	TGTGCCAGCAGTTCCCTGACCCGGTACGCTGGGGCCAACGTCCTGACTTTC	CASSSLTRYAGANVLTF
-	-	TRBV7-3	TRBJ2-5	TGTGCCAGCAGCCCTGGGACATTAGAGACCCAGTACTTC	CASSPGTLETQYF
-	-	TRBV2	TRBJ2-5	TGTGCCACCAGGTTGCCAGGGCGGGAGACCCAGTACTTC	CATRLPGRETQYF
TRBD1	once	TRBV5-6	TRBJ1-5	TGTGCCAGCAGCCAGGGGGGGAATCAGCCCCAGCATTTT	CASSQGGNQPQHF
TRBD1	-	TRBV4-1	TRBJ1-5	TGCGCCAGCAGCAACACAGGGGGCGGCAATCAGCCCCAGCATTTT	CASSNTGGGNQPQHF
-	-	TRBV29-1	TRBJ1-1	TGCAGCGGATACCGGGGGGGAACTGAAGCTTTCTTT	CSGYRGGTEAFF
-	-	TRBV6-5	TRBJ1-1	TGTGCCAGCAGTGTGGAAAGGTACACTGAAGCTTTCTTT	CASSVERYTEAFF
-	few	TRBV7-9	TRBJ2-5	TGTGCCAGCAGCTTAGTTGCCTCCGGGTCGGAGACCCAGTACTTC	CASSLVASGSETQYF
TRBD2	-	TRBV7-2	TRBJ2-5	TGTGCCAGCAGCTCCCGACTAGCGGGAGGCGAGACCCAGTACTTC	CASSSRLAGGETQYF
-	-	TRBV6-5	TRBJ1-1	TGTGCCAGCAAGGGGAGGGCCCTCAGCGGTGAAGCTTTCTTT	CASKGRALSGEAFF
TRBD2	few	TRBV5-1	TRBJ2-7	TGCGCCAGCAGCTTGGGTTACGCGGGGGGCTACAACGAGCAGTACTTC	CASSLGYAGGYNEQYF
TRBD2	few	TRBV9	TRBJ2-1	TGTGCCAGCAGCGTAGGAGGGACTAGCTACAATGAGCAGTTCTTC	CASSVGGTSYNEQFF
-	-	TRBV29-1	TRBJ1-2	TGCAGCGTCCTCGACTACTACGGCTACACCTTC	CSVLDYYGYTF
-	-	TRBV28	TRBJ2-7	TGTGCCAGCAGTTTATCCCCCTTGAAACCGGGTTACGAGCAGTACTTC	CASSLSPLKPGYEQYF
-	-	TRBV23-1	TRBJ2-2	TGCGCCAGCACAAAAGGGCAGGTTCCCGCCGGGGAGCTGTTTTTT	CASTKGQVPAGELFF
-	-	TRBV11-1	TRBJ1-2	TGTGCCAGCAGCCCGGTTGCGGTTCACTATGGCTACACCTTC	CASSPVAVHYGYTF
-	-	TRBV7-3	TRBJ2-3	TGTGCCAGCAGCTTAAGCGGTGGTCGACGCGGAGATACGCAGTATTTT	CASSLSGGRRGDTQYF
TRBD1	-	TRBV9	TRBJ2-1	TGTGCCAGCAGCGGACAGGGTTGGGTTTCTGTCAATGAGCAGTTCTTC	CASSGQGWVSVNEQFF
TRBD2	-	TRBV4-1	TRBJ2-5	TGCGCCAGCAGGACCTTAGCGGGAAGGGAAGAGACCCAGTACTTC	CASRTLAGREETQYF
-	-	TRBV5-6	TRBJ2-1	TGTGCCAGCAGCCGCGTGACCTACAATGAGCAGTTCTTC	CASSRVTYNEQFF
TRBD1	-	TRBV10-2	TRBJ1-2	TGCGCCAGCAGTGCGACAGGGGGAAGAGGCTACACCTTC	CASSATGGRGYTF
TRBD2	-	TRBV7-2	TRBJ2-1	TGTGCCAGCAGACCGACTAGCGGCAATGAGCAGTTCTTC	CASRPTSGNEQFF
TRBD2	-	TRBV29-1	TRBJ2-3	TGCAGCGTTTCGACTAGCGTTCGCACAGATACGCAGTATTTT	CSVSTSVRTDTQYF
-	-	TRBV4-2	TRBJ2-1	TGTGCCAGCAGCCCCGGGAACAGTCCCGATGAGCAGTTCTTC	CASSPGNSPDEQFF
-	-	TRBV6-6	TRBJ1-1	TGTGCCAGCAGTTACCCGGGACCGGCTGAAGCTTTCTTT	CASSYPGPAEAFF
-	-	TRBV2	TRBJ1-4	TGTGCCAGCAGTGATAGGAGGGGGGCAAACGAAAAACTGTTTTTT	CASSDRRGANEKLFF
-	-	TRBV7-6	TRBJ1-2	TGTGCCAGCAGCTTAGGACAGGTCTATGGCTACACCTTC	CASSLGQVYGYTF
-	few	TRBV20-1	TRBJ2-6	TGCAGTGCGAGTGGGGCCAACGTCCTGACTTTC	CSASGANVLTF
-	few	TRBV6-5	TRBJ2-2	TGTGCCAGCAGTTACTCGAGTCACAACACCGGGGAGCTGTTTTTT	CASSYSSHNTGELFF
-	-	TRBV30	TRBJ1-4	TGTGCCTGGAGCGAAGGAGGGGGGAAACTGTTTTTT	CAWSEGGGKLFF
-	-	TRBV27	TRBJ2-5	TGTGCCAGCAGTCCCCGGGGGCTCGGGACCCAGTACTTC	CASSPRGLGTQYF
-	-	TRBV7-9	TRBJ2-7	TGTGCCAGCAGCTTACAGGGTGGTCAGTACGAGCAGTACTTC	CASSLQGGQYEQYF
TRBD1	-	TRBV6-1	TRBJ2-5	TGTGCCAGCAAGCGGGACAGGGGACGAGAGACCCAGTACTTC	CASKRDRGRETQYF
-	-	TRBV30	TRBJ1-2	TGTGCCTGGCAGGGGTTTCACGGCTACACCTTC	CAWQGFHGYTF
-	-	TRBV4-2	TRBJ1-2	TGTGCCAGCAGCCAGAATAGGGTTACCCCCTACACCTTC	CASSQNRVTPYTF
-	few	TRBV18	TRBJ2-7	TGTGCCAGCTCACCACGATTGACCTACGAGCAGTACTTC	CASSPRLTYEQYF
-	-	TRBV10-3	TRBJ1-2	TGTGCCATCAGTGAGAGAGACGGGGATGGCTACACCTTC	CAISERDGDGYTF
TRBD2	-	TRBV10-3	TRBJ2-1	TGTGCCATCAGGCCTTGGACTAGCGGGAGCAATGAGCAGTTCTTC	CAIRPWTSGSNEQFF
-	-	TRBV5-1	TRBJ2-5	TGCGCCAGCAGCTTGGCCAACGTCGGGGGAGAGACCCAGTACTTC	CASSLANVGGETQYF
TRBD2	few	TRBV5-1	TRBJ2-5	TGCGCCAGCAGTTCGACTAGCGCCAAAGAGACCCAGTACTTC	CASSSTSAKETQYF
-	few	TRBV5-4	TRBJ2-7	TGTGCCAGCAGCCAGGGCTCCCGGACCCTCTACGAGCAGTACTTC	CASSQGSRTLYEQYF
-	-	TRBV6-6	TRBJ2-1	TGTGCCAGCAGTTACTCGTACTACAATGAGCAGTTCTTC	CASSYSYYNEQFF
-	-	TRBV27	TRBJ1-2	TGTGCCAGCAGCCACACCCGGGTCCAGGGGTTCGGCTACACCTTC	CASSHTRVQGFGYTF
-	-	TRBV30	TRBJ2-7	TGTGCCTGGACTACGGGCTCCACCGTCCAGTACTTC	CAWTTGSTVQYF
-	-	TRBV5-1	TRBJ1-1	TGCGCCAGCAGCTTGACAGCCTTGAACACTGAAGCTTTCTTT	CASSLTALNTEAFF
-	-	TRBV5-1	TRBJ1-3	TGCGCCAGCAGCACCTCCGGCGACCCTTTTGGAAACACCATATATTTT	CASSTSGDPFGNTIYF
TRBD2	-	TRBV7-3	TRBJ2-3	TGTGCCAGCAGCTTAGACTCAGGGCTAGCGGGTGGCGCGCAGTATTTT	CASSLDSGLAGGAQYF